One and the same sample provided the 27 T cell receptor beta chains below, sequenced in a study of liver allograft versus peripheral blood T cells. Study information: Recipients' peripheral blood supplied the T cell receptor repertoires against which those in transplanted livers were compared.

TCRdb redid the calling of the reads with MiXCR, one entry per CDR3 protein. This table holds about 11,000 distinct CDR3 sequences, around 23% found once. The source of these receptors is a human patient who had a liver transplant. T cells may partly derive from the graft donor.

The genes are TRBV6-2 or TRBV6-3 and TRBJ1-1; D uncertain. With 5 bases removed from V and 1 base from J, the gap between germline ends came to 26 bases. The CDR3 contains 19 residues. CDR1 and CDR2 from the germline V gene are MNHEY and SVGEGT. CDR3 amino acids: CASSHRRKLLMTGNTEAFF. CDR3 sequence (DNA): TGTGCCAGCAGTCACAGAAGGAAATTGTTAATGACGGGGAACACTGAAGCTTTCTTT.

This clonotype was recorded a few times. V and J are TRBV6-1 and TRBJ1-4; possible D gene TRBD1, 6 bases. The CDR3 consists of 14 residues. Germline-derived CDR1 and CDR2 are MNHNS and SASEGT. Trimming removed 2 bases from V and 8 bases from J, with 12 bases in between. The DNA of the CDR3 is TGTGCCAGCAGTGAACCAGGGGTGGACGAAAAACTGTTTTTT. This codes for CASSEPGVDEKLFF.

The rearrangement joins TRBV19 to TRBJ1-1; D may be TRBD1 (5 bases). Germline CDR1 and CDR2: LNHDA and SQIVND (reference sequence). V lost 5 bases, J lost 4 bases, and 14 bases lay in between. CDR3 length: 14 amino acids. For the CDR3, the DNA is TGTGCCAGTAGTCTTCGGACACTTTCCACTGAAGCTTTCTTT. Amino acid sequence: CASSLRTLSTEAFF.

This clonotype showed up just a few times. This chain joins TRBV20-1 and TRBJ1-6, with 10 positions matching TRBD1. V lost 4 bases and J lost 9; bases outside the gene matches: 12. Per the germline V gene, CDR1 is DFQATT and CDR2 is SNEGSKA (reference sequence). The length of the CDR3 is 16 residues. This chain's CDR3 is CSANDRGLGSSSPLHF. The CDR3 region has the DNA TGCAGTGCTAATGACAGGGGGCTAGGTTCAAGTTCACCCCTCCACTTT.

In its sample, this clonotype is medium-sized. The rearrangement joins TRBV18 to TRBJ1-2, with TRBD1 matching over 8 bases. CDR1 is KGHSH and CDR2 is LQKENI in the germline V gene. The V and J ends lost 6 bases and 3 bases, in that order; junction bases with no gene match: 15. The CDR3 has 17 residues. CDR3 coding DNA: TGTGCCAGCTCCCCAGAGGTCGGACAGGGTGCGCACTATGGCTACACCTTC. It yields the protein CASSPEVGQGAHYGYTF.

This chain joins TRBV7-2 and TRBJ2-1; a weak D match, TRBD2 (7 bases). This CDR3 region has 14 residues. Looked up from germline, CDR1 is SGHTA and CDR2 is FQGNSA. V was shortened by 2 bases and J by 9 bases, with 14 bases between the two germline ends. The CDR3 DNA follows: TGTGCCAGCAGCTTACGGGGCGGGGGCGGTGAGCAGTTCTTC. Protein product: CASSLRGGGGEQFF.

This clonotype appeared a few times. The J gene is TRBJ1-1, the V gene TRBV9; D is unresolved. Deletions cut 4 bases from V and 1 base from J, with 8 bases between. Germline V gene sequence: CDR1 SGDLS, CDR2 YYNGEE. This CDR3 spans 13 amino acids. CDR3 bases: TGTGCCAGCAGCAACGGGTGGAACACTGAAGCTTTCTTT. It codes for CASSNGWNTEAFF.

With regard to this clonotype: A much bigger clone sits one base away, suggesting this may be a read error. The CDR3 bases are TGTGCCAGCAGTCAGGGGATCATCTATGGCTACACCTTC. Its translation is CASSQGIIYGYTF. The chain combines TRBV6-1 with TRBJ1-2; D is possibly TRBD1 (6 bases). Per germline, CDR1 MNHNS and CDR2 SASEGT. The CDR3 length is 13 residues. The V and J ends lost 5 bases and 4 bases respectively, with 11 bases between them.

CDR3 amino acids: CASSPNSNTEAFF. CDR3 in DNA: TGTGCCAGCAGCCCAAACAGTAACACTGAAGCTTTCTTT. V gene TRBV12-3 or TRBV12-4 combines with J gene TRBJ1-1; D gene ambiguous. The CDR3 loop spans 13 amino acids. Trimming took off 6 bases at V and 2 bases at J, with 10 bases between the two ends.

This CDR3 reads CASSLVRGSQPQHF. In nucleotides, the CDR3 is TGTGCCAGCAGCTTAGTCAGGGGAAGCCAGCCCCAGCATTTT. The V and J genes are TRBV7-2 and TRBJ1-5, with TRBD1 as a possible D gene (6 bases). The CDR3 runs to 14 residues. Germline-derived CDR1 and CDR2 are SGHTA and FQGNSA. V shed 1 base and J shed 7 bases, with 11 bases lying between them.

As for this clonotype: Given a much more abundant clone one base away, this may be a read error. This rearrangement joins TRBV6-5 to TRBJ1-2; D might be TRBD1 (6 bases). Germline CDR1 is MNHEY and CDR2 is SVGAGI. CDR3 length: 12 amino acids. With 5 bases removed from V and 6 bases from J, the gap between germline ends came to 10 bases. CDR3 nucleotides: TGTGCCAGCAGTACGGGACAACATGGCTACACCTTC. It encodes CASSTGQHGYTF.

This clonotype was counted only a few times. The rearrangement links TRBV27 to TRBJ2-1; 8 bases are shared with TRBD1. V was clipped by 2 bases and J by 9 bases; unmatched bases: 9. Per germline, CDR1 MNHEY and CDR2 SMNVEV (reference sequence). This CDR3 comprises 15 residues. The CDR3 DNA is TGTGCCAGCAGTTTAGAGGCAGGGGGCTTGTTTGAGCAGTTCTTC. Protein product: CASSLEAGGLFEQFF.

By share, this clonotype counts as medium-sized. The rearrangement joins TRBV19 to TRBJ2-2, with 8 bases lining up with TRBD2. In germline, CDR1 is LNHDA, CDR2 SQIVND (reference sequence). The CDR3 totals 14 residues. The ends lost 9 bases at V and 1 base at J; junction bases unmatched: 4. The chain's CDR3 is CASTGTRNTGELFF. CDR3 DNA sequence: TGTGCCAGCACCGGGACTAGGAACACCGGGGAGCTGTTTTTT.

The V and J genes are TRBV11-2 and TRBJ1-3; D gene uncertain. Germline V gives CDR1 SGHAT, CDR2 FQNNGV. V lost 6 bases, J lost 9 bases, and 12 bases lay in between. The CDR3 contains 12 residues. DNA for the CDR3: TGTGCCAGCAGGCGAGGTGTTTCCACCATATATTTT. This sequence encodes CASRRGVSTIYF.

This clonotype counts as medium-sized. The CDR3 DNA sequence: TGTGCCACCAGCAGAGATCCAGGGGATCAGCCCCAGCATTTT. This sequence encodes CATSRDPGDQPQHF. V and J are TRBV15 and TRBJ1-5; tentatively, D is TRBD1 (6 bases). There are 14 residues in the CDR3. Germline CDR1 reads LNHNV; CDR2 reads YYDKDF (reference sequence). V dropped 0 bases and J dropped 5 bases, with 8 bases sitting between them.

This chain uses TRBV20-1 with TRBJ1-2, with D hard to call. In germline, CDR1 is DFQATT, CDR2 SNEGSKA (reference sequence). Trimming shortened V by 0 bases and J by 4 bases, and 6 bases separated the two germline ends. The CDR3 sequence is 12 residues long. The CDR3, as DNA: TGCAGTGCTAGAGATAAAGGCTATGGCTACACCTTC. As protein: CSARDKGYGYTF.

This clonotype was seen a handful of times. The chain joins TRBV30 to TRBJ1-1; a possible D gene is TRBD1 (5 bases). Deletions cut 1 base from V and 3 bases from J, with 15 bases between. Germline values: CDR1 GTSNPN, CDR2 SVGIG (reference sequence). The CDR3 length is 15 residues. CDR3 in amino acids: CAWSDPRVGDTEAFF. CDR3 in DNA: TGTGCCTGGAGTGACCCCAGGGTGGGGGACACTGAAGCTTTCTTT.

This clonotype showed up just a few times. In nucleotides, the CDR3 is TGTGCCAGCAGTCGGACAGGATTAGGCTACACCTTC. Translating gives CASSRTGLGYTF. This chain connects TRBV6-5 to TRBJ1-2; 7 positions match TRBD1. In germline, CDR1 is MNHEY, CDR2 SVGAGI. The ends lost 5 bases at V and 8 bases at J; junction bases unmatched: 5. The CDR3 is 12 amino acids.

Of note for this clonotype: This could be a read error, since a much larger clone is one nucleotide away. The rearrangement links TRBV19 to TRBJ1-5; D is ambiguous. Germline-derived CDR1 and CDR2 are LNHDA and SQIVND (reference sequence). The length of the CDR3 is 16 residues. The CDR3 coding sequence is TGTGCCAGTAGTATACTGGATACCCGCCCCAATAAGCCCCAGCATTTT. Its translation is CASSILDTRPNKPQHF. The entire variable domain, with the rest obtained from reference TRBV19 and TRBJ1-5, is as follows: DGGITQSPKYLFRKEGQNVTLSCEQNLNHDAMYWYRQDPGQGLRLIYYSQIVNDFQKGDIAEGYSVSREKKESFPLTVTSAQKNPTAFYLCASSILDTRPNKPQHFGDGTRLSIL.

This chain joins TRBV20-1 and TRBJ1-6; no reliable D call. Germline lookup yields CDR1 DFQATT and CDR2 SNEGSKA (reference sequence). There are 17 residues in the CDR3. V lost 0 bases, J lost 0 bases, and 12 bases lay in between. CDR3 residues: CSARDLVTPSYNSPLHF. The CDR3 coding sequence is TGCAGTGCTAGAGATCTGGTGACTCCCTCCTATAATTCACCCCTCCACTTT.

Relative to its sample, this clonotype is medium-sized. V usage is TRBV10-3 and J usage is TRBJ1-3, with 10 positions matching TRBD1. After removal of 10 bases from V and 8 bases from J, the junction contained 11 bases not matched to a gene. This CDR3 is built from 14 residues. CDR1 ENHRY and CDR2 SYGVKD come from the germline V gene. CDR3: CATGGDRGADTIYF. CDR3 nucleotides: TGTGCCACGGGCGGGGACAGGGGCGCGGACACCATATATTTT.

This chain uses TRBV18 with TRBJ2-1; D perhaps matches TRBD2 (5 bases). The CDR3 runs to 15 residues. CDR1 is KGHSH and CDR2 is LQKENI in the germline V gene. V was clipped by 3 bases and J by 6 bases, with 15 bases between them. The CDR3 protein is CASSPPSKAGNEQFF. In nucleotides, the CDR3 is TGTGCCAGCTCACCCCCTAGCAAGGCCGGCAATGAGCAGTTCTTC.

This clonotype has only one observation. V and J are TRBV11-2 and TRBJ2-4; TRBD1 or TRBD2 may be the D gene (5 bases each). This CDR3 region has 13 residues. Germline CDR1 is SGHAT and CDR2 is FQNNGV. The germline V and J ends were trimmed by 5 bases and 9 bases, with 14 bases remaining between them. CDR3 in amino acids: CASSDQGRGIQYF. CDR3 bases: TGTGCCAGCAGCGACCAGGGCCGGGGCATTCAGTACTTC.

This clonotype is termed medium-sized (0.01 to 0.1%). The genes are TRBV29-1 and TRBJ1-2; the match to TRBD1 covers 8 bases. J was trimmed by 10 bases and V by 1 base; bases with no gene match: 2. The germline CDR1 and CDR2 sequences are SQVTM and ANQGSEA. The CDR3 has 11 residues. The CDR3 reads CSVEGRGLYTF. DNA of the CDR3: TGCAGCGTTGAAGGCAGGGGGCTCTACACCTTC. The whole variable domain, remainder taken from reference TRBV29-1 and TRBJ1-2, is SAVISQKPSRDICQRGTSLTIQCQVDSQVTMMFWYRQQPGQSLTLIATANQGSEATYESGFVIDKFPISRPNLTFSTLTVSNMSPEDSSIYLCSVEGRGLYTFGSGTRLTVV.

The chain is built from TRBV27 and TRBJ2-7; D gene ambiguous. The CDR3 spans 14 residues. V lost 8 bases and J lost 4, with 18 bases in between. Germline CDR1 is MNHEY and CDR2 is SMNVEV (reference sequence). DNA of the CDR3: TGTGCCAGCGGCCTCGCCCCTGGCTTTTACGAGCAGTACTTC. As protein: CASGLAPGFYEQYF.

This chain uses TRBV5-6 with TRBJ2-7, with D possibly TRBD2 on 5 matching bases. CDR1 and CDR2 from the germline V gene are SGHDT and YYEEEE. Trimming pared 2 bases from V and 1 base from J, leaving 13 bases between. The CDR3 has 15 residues. The CDR3 loop is CASSFGGPRSYEQYF. CDR3 nucleotides: TGTGCCAGCAGCTTTGGCGGGCCCCGTTCCTACGAGCAGTACTTC.

As regards this clonotype: A much larger clone differs by one base, so this may be a read error. The V call is TRBV6-1, the J call TRBJ1-1; D is possibly TRBD1 (5 bases). The CDR3 is 14 residues long. In germline, CDR1 is MNHNS, CDR2 SASEGT. This CDR3 is CASSESTLGTEAYF. Written as DNA, the CDR3 is TGCGCCAGCAGTGAGTCGACTCTGGGGACTGAAGCTTACTTT.